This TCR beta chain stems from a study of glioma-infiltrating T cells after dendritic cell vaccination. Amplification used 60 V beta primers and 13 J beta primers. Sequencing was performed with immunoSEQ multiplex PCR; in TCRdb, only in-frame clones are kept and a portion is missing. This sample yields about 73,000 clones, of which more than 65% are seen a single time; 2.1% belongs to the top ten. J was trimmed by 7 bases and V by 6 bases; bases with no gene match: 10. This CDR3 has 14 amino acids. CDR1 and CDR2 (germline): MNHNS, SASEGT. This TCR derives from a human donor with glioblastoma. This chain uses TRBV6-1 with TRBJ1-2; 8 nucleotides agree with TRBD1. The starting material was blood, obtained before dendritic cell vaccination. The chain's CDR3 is CASRDTDRASGYTF. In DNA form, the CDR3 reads TGTGCCAGCAGGGATACGGACAGGGCGTCTGGCTACACCTTC.